This TCR beta chain came from a study of T cells in Graves' hyperthyroidism and ophthalmopathy. General study points: Ophthalmopathy was distinguished from stable hyperthyroidism by 13 V-J signatures. The model anticipated ophthalmopathy a median about six months pre-onset.

RNA transcripts served as the template for amplifying TCR beta CDR3 regions. Carried out on the TCR CDR3, a first-round RT-PCR used the HTBI primer set. Each CDR3 protein gets one entry after TCRdb re-called the multiplex PCR reads with MiXCR. The sample lists about 560,000 distinct CDR3 sequences; over 15% were seen once. This clonotype occurred many times. Its antigen is not known. Using approximately 10 ml of fresh peripheral blood, PBMCs were prepared. V shed 7 bases and J shed 3 bases, with 16 bases lying between them. Germline CDR1 reads SNHLY; CDR2 reads FYNNEI. The CDR3 contains 15 residues. The chain carries TRBV2 and TRBJ1-3; D is perhaps TRBD1 (5 bases). Sequencing was carried out using blood. The TCR was taken from a woman aged 18-29 years with Graves' hyperthyroidism. The CDR3 region has the DNA TGTGCCAGCATCCTGGGGCAGGTCATTGGAAACACCATATATTTT. Its protein product is CASILGQVIGNTIYF.